Ten or more counts support the clone carrying this TCR beta chain. The sequenced fragment ends 3 residues before the CDR3 boundary, so the rest is inferred from the germline J gene. The CDR3 length is 16 residues. J lost 8 bases, V lost 3 bases, and 6 bases had no gene match. Per germline, CDR1 MNHNS and CDR2 SASEGT. This sample is drawn from a study of T cell clonality in common variable immunodeficiency. TCRdb keeps only in-frame clones here, not all; method: immunoSEQ multiplex PCR. This sample carries some 52,000 clones and no singletons, and more than 3% goes to the top ten. This rearrangement joins TRBV6-1 to TRBJ2-1; TRBD2 matches 14 bases. Source material: peripheral blood mononuclear cells. This clonotype was obtained from a person aged 18 to 75 in good health. The CDR3 spells CASSDTGTSGSYEQFF. CDR3 DNA, as far as it was read: TGTGCCAGCAGTGATACCGGGACTAGCGGGAGCTATGAG.